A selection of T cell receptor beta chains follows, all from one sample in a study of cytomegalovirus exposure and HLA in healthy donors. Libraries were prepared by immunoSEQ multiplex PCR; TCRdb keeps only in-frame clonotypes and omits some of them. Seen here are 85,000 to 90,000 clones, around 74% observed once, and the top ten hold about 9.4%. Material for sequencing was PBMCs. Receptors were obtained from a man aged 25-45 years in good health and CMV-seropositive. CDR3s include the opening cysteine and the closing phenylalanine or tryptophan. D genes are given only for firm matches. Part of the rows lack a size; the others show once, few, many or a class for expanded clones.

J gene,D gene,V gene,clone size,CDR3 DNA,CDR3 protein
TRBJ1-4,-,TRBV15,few,TGTGCCACCAGCAGAGATCTTGGGACAAATGAAAAACTGTTTTTT,CATSRDLGTNEKLFF
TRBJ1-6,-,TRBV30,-,TGTGCCTGGGACGTCTCTACTACAGGGAATCTCCACTTT,CAWDVSTTGNLHF
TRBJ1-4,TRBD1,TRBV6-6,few,TGTGCCAGCAGAGGGACAGAAGGGGAGAAACTGTTTTTT,CASRGTEGEKLFF
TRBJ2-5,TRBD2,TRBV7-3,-,TGTGCCAGCAGCTTTGAGCGGGGGGTGTCAGGAGAGACCCAGTACTTC,CASSFERGVSGETQYF
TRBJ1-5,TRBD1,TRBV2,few,TGTGCCAGCAGTGAATTAGGGGACAGGGGTCAGCCCCAGCATTTT,CASSELGDRGQPQHF
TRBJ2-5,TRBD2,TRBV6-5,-,TGTGCCAGCAGAATGACCCCGGGACTAGAAGAGACCCAGTACTTC,CASRMTPGLEETQYF
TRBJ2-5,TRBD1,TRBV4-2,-,TGTGCCAGCAGCCAACCCGACAGGGGGCGGGGGGAGACCCAGTACTTC,CASSQPDRGRGETQYF
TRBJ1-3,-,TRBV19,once,TGTGCCAGTAGCGCAGGGGCTTGGGGAAACACCATATATTTT,CASSAGAWGNTIYF
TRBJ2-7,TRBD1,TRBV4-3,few,TGCGCCAGCAGCCAAGACCCCGGGACAGGGGGCTACGAGCAGTACTTC,CASSQDPGTGGYEQYF
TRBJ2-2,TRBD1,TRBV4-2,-,TGTGCCAGCAGCCCCAACAGGGGTGCGGAGCTGTTTTTT,CASSPNRGAELFF
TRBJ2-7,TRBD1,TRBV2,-,TGTGCCAGCGGGGACAGGTCCTCCAATCCCTACGAGCAGTACTTC,CASGDRSSNPYEQYF
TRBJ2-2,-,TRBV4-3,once,TGCGCCAGCAGCCAAGTACAGGGGAACACCGGGGAGCTGTTTTTT,CASSQVQGNTGELFF
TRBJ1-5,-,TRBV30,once,TGTGCCTGGAGTGTACGGAGGAATCAGCCCCAGCATTTT,CAWSVRRNQPQHF
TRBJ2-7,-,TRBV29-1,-,TGCAGCGTGGGAGGTTTGGCGGCTTACGAGCAGTACTTC,CSVGGLAAYEQYF
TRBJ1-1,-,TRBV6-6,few,TGTGCCAGCGGCTCCCAGAACACTGAAGCTTTCTTT,CASGSQNTEAFF
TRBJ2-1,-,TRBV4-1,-,TGCGCCAGCAGCCAAGGCGCAGGGAATGAGCAGTTCTTC,CASSQGAGNEQFF
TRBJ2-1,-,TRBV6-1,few,TGTGCCAGCAGTGAGGGCAGGGAGGATTACTACAATGAGCAGTTCTTC,CASSEGREDYYNEQFF